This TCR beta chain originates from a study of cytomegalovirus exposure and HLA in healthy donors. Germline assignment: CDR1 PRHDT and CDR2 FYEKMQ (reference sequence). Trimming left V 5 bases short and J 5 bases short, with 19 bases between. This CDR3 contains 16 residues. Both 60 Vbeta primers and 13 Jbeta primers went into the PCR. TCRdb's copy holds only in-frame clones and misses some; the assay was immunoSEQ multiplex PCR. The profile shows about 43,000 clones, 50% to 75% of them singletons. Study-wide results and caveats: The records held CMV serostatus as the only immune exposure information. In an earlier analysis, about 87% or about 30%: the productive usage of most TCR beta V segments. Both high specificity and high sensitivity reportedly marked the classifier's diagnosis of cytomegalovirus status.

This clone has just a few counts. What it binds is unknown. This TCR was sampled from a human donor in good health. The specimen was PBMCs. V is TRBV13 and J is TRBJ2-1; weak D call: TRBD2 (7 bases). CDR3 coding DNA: TGTGCCAGCAGCCCACCCACGGGGGGCTTTAACAATGAGCAGTTCTTC. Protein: CASSPPTGGFNNEQFF.